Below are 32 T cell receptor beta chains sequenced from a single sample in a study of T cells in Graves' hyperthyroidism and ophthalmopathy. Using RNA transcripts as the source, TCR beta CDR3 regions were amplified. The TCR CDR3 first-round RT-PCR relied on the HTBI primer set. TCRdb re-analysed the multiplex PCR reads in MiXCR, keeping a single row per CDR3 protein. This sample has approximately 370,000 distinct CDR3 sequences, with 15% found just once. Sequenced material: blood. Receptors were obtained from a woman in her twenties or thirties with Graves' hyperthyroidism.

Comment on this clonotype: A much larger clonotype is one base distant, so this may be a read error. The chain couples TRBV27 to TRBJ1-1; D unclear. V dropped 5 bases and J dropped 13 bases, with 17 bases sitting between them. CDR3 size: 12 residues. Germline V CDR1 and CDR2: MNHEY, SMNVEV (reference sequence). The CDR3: CASSVGTSYRFF. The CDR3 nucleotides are TGTGCCAGCAGTGTGGGTACCTCTTATCGTTTCTTT.

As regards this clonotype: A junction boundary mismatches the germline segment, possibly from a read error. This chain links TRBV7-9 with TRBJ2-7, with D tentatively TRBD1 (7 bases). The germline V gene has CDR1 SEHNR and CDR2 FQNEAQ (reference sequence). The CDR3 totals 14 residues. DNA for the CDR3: TGTGCCAGCAAACCAGGGGGAGGTTCCTCCGAGCAGTACTTC. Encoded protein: CASKPGGGSSEQYF.

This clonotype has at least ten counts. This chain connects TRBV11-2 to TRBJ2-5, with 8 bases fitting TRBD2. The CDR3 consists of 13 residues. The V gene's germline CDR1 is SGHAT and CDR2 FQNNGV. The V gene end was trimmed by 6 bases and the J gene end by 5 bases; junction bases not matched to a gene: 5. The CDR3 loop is CASREGLAETQYF. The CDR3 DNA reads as TGTGCCAGCAGGGAAGGACTAGCCGAGACCCAGTACTTC.

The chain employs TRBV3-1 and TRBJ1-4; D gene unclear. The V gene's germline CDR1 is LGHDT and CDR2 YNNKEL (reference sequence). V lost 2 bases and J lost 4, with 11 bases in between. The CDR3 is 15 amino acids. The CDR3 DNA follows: TGTGCCAGCAGCCAAAGGACGGGCTATAATGAAAAACTGTTTTTT. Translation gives CASSQRTGYNEKLFF.

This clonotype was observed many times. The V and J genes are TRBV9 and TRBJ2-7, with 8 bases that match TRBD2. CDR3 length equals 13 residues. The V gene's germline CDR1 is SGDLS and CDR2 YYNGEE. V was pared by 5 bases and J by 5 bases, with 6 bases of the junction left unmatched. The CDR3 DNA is TGTGCCAGCAGTAGGAGCGGGAGCGACGAGCAGTACTTC. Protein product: CASSRSGSDEQYF.

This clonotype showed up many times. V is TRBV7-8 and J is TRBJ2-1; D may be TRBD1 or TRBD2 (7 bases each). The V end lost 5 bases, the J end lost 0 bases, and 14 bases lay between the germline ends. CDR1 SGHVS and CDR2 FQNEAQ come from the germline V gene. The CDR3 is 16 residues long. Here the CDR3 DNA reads TGTGCCAGCAGCCGACAGGGAGGGATCTCCTACAATGAGCAGTTCTTC. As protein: CASSRQGGISYNEQFF.

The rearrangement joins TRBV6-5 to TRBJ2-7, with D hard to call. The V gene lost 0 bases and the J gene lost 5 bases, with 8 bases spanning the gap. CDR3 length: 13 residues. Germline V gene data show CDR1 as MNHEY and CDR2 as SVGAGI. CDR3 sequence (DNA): TGTGCCAGCAGTTACTCGAACGTGGACGAGCAGTACTTC. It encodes CASSYSNVDEQYF.

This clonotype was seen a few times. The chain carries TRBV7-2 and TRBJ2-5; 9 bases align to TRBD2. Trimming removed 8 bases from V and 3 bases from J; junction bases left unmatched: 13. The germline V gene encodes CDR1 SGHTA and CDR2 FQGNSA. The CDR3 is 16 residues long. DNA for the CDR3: TGTGCCAGCTCCCCGCGGGTATCTAGCGGGAAAGAGACCCAGTACTTC. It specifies CASSPRVSSGKETQYF.

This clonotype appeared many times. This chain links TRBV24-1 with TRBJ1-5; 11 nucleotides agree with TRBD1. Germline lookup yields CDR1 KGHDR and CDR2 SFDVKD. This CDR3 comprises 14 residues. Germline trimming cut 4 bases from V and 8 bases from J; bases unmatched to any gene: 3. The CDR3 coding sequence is TGTGCCACCAGTGAAGGGACAGGGGGAGAGCCCCAGCATTTT. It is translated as CATSEGTGGEPQHF.

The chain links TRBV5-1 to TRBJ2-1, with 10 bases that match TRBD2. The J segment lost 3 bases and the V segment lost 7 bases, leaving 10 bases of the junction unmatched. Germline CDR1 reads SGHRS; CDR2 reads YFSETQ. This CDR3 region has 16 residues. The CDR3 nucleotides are TGCGCCAGCCACGGGGCTAGCGGGAGTCTCTACAATGAGCAGTTCTTC. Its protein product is CASHGASGSLYNEQFF. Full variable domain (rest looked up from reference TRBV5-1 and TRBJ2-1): KAGVTQTPRYLIKTRGQQVTLSCSPISGHRSVSWYQQTPGQGLQFLFEYFSETQRNKGNFPGRFSGRQFSNSRSEMNVSTLELGDSALYLCASHGASGSLYNEQFFGPGTRLTVL.

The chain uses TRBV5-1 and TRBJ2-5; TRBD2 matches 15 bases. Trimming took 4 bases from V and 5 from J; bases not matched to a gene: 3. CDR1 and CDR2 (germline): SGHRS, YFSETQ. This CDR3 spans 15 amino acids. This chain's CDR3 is CASSLGTSGRETQYF. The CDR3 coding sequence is TGCGCCAGCAGCCTCGGGACTAGCGGGAGGGAGACCCAGTACTTC.

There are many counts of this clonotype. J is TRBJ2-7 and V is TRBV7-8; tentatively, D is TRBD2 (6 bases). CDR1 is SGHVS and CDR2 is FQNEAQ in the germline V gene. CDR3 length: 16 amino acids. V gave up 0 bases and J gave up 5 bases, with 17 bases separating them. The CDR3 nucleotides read TGTGCCAGCAGCTTAGCGAGCGGGCAGGCTGCCCACGAGCAGTACTTC. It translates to CASSLASGQAAHEQYF.

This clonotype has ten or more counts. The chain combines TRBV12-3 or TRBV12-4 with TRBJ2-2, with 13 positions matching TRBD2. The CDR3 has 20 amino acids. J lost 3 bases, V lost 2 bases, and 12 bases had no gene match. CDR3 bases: TGTGCCAGCAGTTTAAGGGGTTCCAGACTAGCGGGAGGTTACACCGGGGAGCTGTTTTTT. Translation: CASSLRGSRLAGGYTGELFF.

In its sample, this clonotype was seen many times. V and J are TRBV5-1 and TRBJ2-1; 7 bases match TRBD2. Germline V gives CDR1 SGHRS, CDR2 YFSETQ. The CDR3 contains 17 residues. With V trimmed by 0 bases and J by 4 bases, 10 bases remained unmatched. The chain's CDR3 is CASSLAPGAGWYNEQFF. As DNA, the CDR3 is TGCGCCAGCAGCTTGGCCCCGGGAGCGGGATGGTACAATGAGCAGTTCTTC.

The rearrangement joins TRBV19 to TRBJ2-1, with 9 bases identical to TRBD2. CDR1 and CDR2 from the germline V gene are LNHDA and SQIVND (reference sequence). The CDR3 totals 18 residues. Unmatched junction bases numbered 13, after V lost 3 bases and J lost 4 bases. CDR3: CASSIESIAGAVYNEQFF. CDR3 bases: TGTGCCAGTAGTATCGAATCCATAGCGGGAGCGGTGTACAATGAGCAGTTCTTC.

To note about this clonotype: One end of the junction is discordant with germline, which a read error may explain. The CDR3 DNA follows: TGTGCCAGCAGCCCCGGAGCTAGAGGGGCAGATACGCAGTATTTT. Translating it yields CASSPGARGADTQYF. The V gene is TRBV5-1, the J gene TRBJ2-3, with D perhaps matching TRBD1 or TRBD2 (5 bases each). CDR3 length: 15 residues. Germline CDR1 is SGHRS and CDR2 is YFSETQ.

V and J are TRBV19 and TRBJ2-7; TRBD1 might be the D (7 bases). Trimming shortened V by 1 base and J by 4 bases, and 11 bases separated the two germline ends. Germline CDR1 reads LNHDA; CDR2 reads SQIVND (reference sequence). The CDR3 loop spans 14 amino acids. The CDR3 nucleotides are TGTGCCAGTAGTATAGCGGAGGGGGCTTACGAGCAGTACTTC. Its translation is CASSIAEGAYEQYF.

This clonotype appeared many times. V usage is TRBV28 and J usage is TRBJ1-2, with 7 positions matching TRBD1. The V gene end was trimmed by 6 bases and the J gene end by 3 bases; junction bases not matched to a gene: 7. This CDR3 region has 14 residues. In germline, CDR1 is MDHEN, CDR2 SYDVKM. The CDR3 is CASRPRGGYYGYTF. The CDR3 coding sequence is TGTGCCAGCAGACCCAGGGGGGGGTACTATGGCTACACCTTC.

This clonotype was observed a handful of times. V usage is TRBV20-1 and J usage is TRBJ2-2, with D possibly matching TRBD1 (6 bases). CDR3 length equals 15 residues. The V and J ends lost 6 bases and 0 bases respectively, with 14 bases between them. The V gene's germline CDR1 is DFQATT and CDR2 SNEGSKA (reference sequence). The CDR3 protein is CSAIPTGANTGELFF. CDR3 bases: TGCAGTGCAATTCCGACAGGCGCGAACACCGGGGAGCTGTTTTTT.

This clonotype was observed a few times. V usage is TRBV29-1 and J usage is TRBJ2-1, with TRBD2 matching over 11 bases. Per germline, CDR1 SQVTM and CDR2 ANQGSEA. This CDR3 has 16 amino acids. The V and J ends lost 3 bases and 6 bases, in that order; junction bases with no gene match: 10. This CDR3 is CSVEETTSGSLNEQFF. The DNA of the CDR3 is TGCAGCGTTGAGGAAACTACTAGCGGGAGTCTCAATGAGCAGTTCTTC.

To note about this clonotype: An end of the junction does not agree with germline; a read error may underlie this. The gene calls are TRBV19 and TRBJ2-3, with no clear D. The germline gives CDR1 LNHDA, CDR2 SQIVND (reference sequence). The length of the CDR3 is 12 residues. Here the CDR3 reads CLEFWDTDTQYF. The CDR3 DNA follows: TGCCTCGAATTTTGGGATACGGATACGCAGTATTTT.

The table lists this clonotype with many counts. CDR3 coding DNA: TGTGCCAGCACCCTCCGGGGGGGGTCCTACAATGAGCAGTTCTTC. Its translation is CASTLRGGSYNEQFF. The genes are TRBV27 and TRBJ2-1, with 8 bases aligning to TRBD2. Trimming cost V 7 bases and J 1 base; bases outside gene matches: 6. Germline loops: CDR1 MNHEY, CDR2 SMNVEV (reference sequence). CDR3 length: 15 residues.

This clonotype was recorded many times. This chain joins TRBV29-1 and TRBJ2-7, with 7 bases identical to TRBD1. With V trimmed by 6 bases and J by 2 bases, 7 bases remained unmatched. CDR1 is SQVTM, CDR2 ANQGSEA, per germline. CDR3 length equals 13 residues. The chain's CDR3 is CSVGDDRAYEQYF. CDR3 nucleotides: TGCAGCGTGGGGGACGACAGGGCCTACGAGCAGTACTTC.

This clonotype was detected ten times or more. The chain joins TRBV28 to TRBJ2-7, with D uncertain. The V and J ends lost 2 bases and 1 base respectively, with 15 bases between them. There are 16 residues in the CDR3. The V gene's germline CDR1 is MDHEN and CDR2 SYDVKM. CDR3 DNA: TGTGCCAGCAGTTTACTTGGACCAAAAGGGTCCTACGAGCAGTACTTC. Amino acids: CASSLLGPKGSYEQYF.

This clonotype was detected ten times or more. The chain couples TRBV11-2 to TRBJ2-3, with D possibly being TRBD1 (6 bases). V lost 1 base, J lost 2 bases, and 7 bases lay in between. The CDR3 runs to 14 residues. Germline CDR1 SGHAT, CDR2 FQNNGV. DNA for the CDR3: TGTGCCAGCAGCTTAGGGGGGCCCACAGATACGCAGTATTTT. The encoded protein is CASSLGGPTDTQYF.

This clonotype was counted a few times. CDR3 protein: CASSELGVTEAFF. The CDR3 region has the DNA TGTGCCAGCAGTGAATTGGGGGTCACTGAAGCTTTCTTT. The genes are TRBV2 and TRBJ1-1; possible D gene TRBD1, 5 bases. The CDR3 consists of 13 residues. The germline V gene has CDR1 SNHLY and CDR2 FYNNEI. The ends were cut back, 2 bases at V and 4 bases at J, with 8 bases in the middle.

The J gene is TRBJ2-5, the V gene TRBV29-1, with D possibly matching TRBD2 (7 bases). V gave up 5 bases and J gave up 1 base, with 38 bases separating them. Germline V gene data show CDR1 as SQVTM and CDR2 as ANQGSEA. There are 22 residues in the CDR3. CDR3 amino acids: CSVHPGTQVDRPGAGVQETQYF. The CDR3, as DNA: TGCAGCGTTCACCCCGGGACACAGGTCGACAGGCCGGGGGCGGGAGTCCAAGAGACCCAGTACTTC.

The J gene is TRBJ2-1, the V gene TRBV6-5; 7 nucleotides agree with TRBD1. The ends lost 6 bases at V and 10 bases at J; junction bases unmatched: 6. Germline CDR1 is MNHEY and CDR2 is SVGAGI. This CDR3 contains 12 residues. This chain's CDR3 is CASRYRGGEQFF. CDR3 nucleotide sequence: TGTGCCAGCAGGTACAGGGGTGGGGAGCAGTTCTTC.

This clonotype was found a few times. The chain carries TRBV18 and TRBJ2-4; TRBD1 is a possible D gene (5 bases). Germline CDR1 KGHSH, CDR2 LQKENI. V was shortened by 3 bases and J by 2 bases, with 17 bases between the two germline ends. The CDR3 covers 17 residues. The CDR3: CASSPIGQGATKNIQYF. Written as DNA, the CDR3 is TGTGCCAGCTCACCGATCGGCCAAGGGGCGACCAAAAACATTCAGTACTTC.

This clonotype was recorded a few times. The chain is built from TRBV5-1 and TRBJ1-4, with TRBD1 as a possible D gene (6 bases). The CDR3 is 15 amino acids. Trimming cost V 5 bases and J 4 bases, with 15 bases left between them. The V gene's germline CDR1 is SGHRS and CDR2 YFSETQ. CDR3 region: CASSGGTGINEKLFF. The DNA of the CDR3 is TGCGCCAGCAGTGGTGGAACAGGGATTAATGAAAAACTGTTTTTT.

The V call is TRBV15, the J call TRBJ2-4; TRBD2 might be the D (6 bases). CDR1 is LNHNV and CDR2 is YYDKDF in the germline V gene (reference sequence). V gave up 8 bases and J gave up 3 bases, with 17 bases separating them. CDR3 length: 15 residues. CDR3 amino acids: CATAGPRFGKNIQYF. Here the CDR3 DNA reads TGTGCCACCGCGGGGCCTCGATTTGGCAAAAACATTCAGTACTTC. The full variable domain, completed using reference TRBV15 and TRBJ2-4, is DAMVIQNPRYQVTQFGKPVTLSCSQTLNHNVMYWYQQKSSQAPKLLFHYYDKDFNNEADTPDNFQSRRPNTSFCFLDIRSPGLGDTAMYLCATAGPRFGKNIQYFGAGTRLSVL.

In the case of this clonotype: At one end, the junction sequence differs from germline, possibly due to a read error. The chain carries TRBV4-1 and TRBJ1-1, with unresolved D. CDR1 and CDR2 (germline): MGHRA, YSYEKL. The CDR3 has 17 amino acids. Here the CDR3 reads CAGSQESSLEVSGVAFF. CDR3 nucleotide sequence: TGCGCCGGCAGCCAAGAGTCATCCTTGGAAGTGAGTGGGGTAGCTTTCTTT.